These T cell receptor beta chains were read from a single sample in a study of Tregs in tolerant kidney transplant recipients. Their antigens remain unidentified. Sequencing was performed with immunoSEQ multiplex PCR; in TCRdb, only in-frame clones are kept and a portion is missing. Among just under 45,000 clones listed, roughly 96% were seen once. Sequencing was carried out using Tregs from blood cultured with allogeneic cells. Receptor source: a human donor in good health. The CDR3 runs from the conserved cysteine through the conserved F or W. The order of the fields is clone size, D gene, J gene, V gene, CDR3 protein, CDR3 DNA. A D gene is named only where the DNA matches it firmly. Only some rows state a clone size, as once, few, many or a class for expanded clones.

clone size: -
D gene: -
J gene: TRBJ1-1
V gene: TRBV5-4
CDR3 protein: CASTARVGTEAFF
CDR3 DNA: TGTGCCAGCACCGCCCGGGTGGGAACTGAAGCTTTCTTT

clone size: -
D gene: -
J gene: TRBJ2-2
V gene: TRBV15
CDR3 protein: CATSAWLQHTGELFF
CDR3 DNA: TGTGCCACCAGCGCCTGGTTGCAGCACACCGGGGAGCTGTTTTTT

clone size: -
D gene: -
J gene: TRBJ2-1
V gene: TRBV18
CDR3 protein: CASSLDLSGSYNEQFF
CDR3 DNA: TGTGCCAGCTCCCTGGACTTGTCGGGCTCCTACAATGAGCAGTTCTTC

clone size: once
D gene: TRBD1
J gene: TRBJ1-4
V gene: TRBV11-3
CDR3 protein: CASSLAGTGRRLVFF
CDR3 DNA: TGTGCCAGCAGCTTGGCCGGGACAGGAAGGCGTTTGGTGTTTTTT

clone size: -
D gene: -
J gene: TRBJ2-3
V gene: TRBV4-2
CDR3 protein: CASSQEMRTPLTDTQYF
CDR3 DNA: TGTGCCAGCAGCCAAGAAATGCGTACTCCGCTCACAGATACGCAGTATTTT

clone size: -
D gene: -
J gene: TRBJ2-1
V gene: TRBV2
CDR3 protein: CASSETILAFNEQFF
CDR3 DNA: TGTGCCAGCAGTGAAACCATCCTAGCATTCAATGAGCAGTTCTTC

clone size: -
D gene: -
J gene: TRBJ2-2
V gene: TRBV15
CDR3 protein: CATSILTGELFF
CDR3 DNA: TGTGCCACCAGCATCCTCACCGGGGAGCTGTTTTTT

clone size: -
D gene: -
J gene: TRBJ2-3
V gene: TRBV10-3
CDR3 protein: CAISVGVYSTDTQYF
CDR3 DNA: TGTGCCATCAGTGTGGGGGTTTATAGCACAGATACGCAGTATTTT

clone size: once
D gene: TRBD1
J gene: TRBJ2-5
V gene: TRBV25-1
CDR3 protein: CASSGVDRAWYQETQYF
CDR3 DNA: TGTGCCAGCTCCGGGGTAGACAGGGCATGGTACCAAGAGACCCAGTACTTC

clone size: -
D gene: TRBD1
J gene: TRBJ2-7
V gene: TRBV6-1
CDR3 protein: CASSEARVTGYRYEQYF
CDR3 DNA: TGTGCCAGCAGTGAAGCCAGGGTGACAGGGTATCGCTACGAGCAGTACTTC

clone size: -
D gene: -
J gene: TRBJ1-1
V gene: TRBV27
CDR3 protein: CASSLAGGAEAFF
CDR3 DNA: TGTGCCAGCAGCTTGGCCGGTGGGGCTGAAGCTTTCTTT

clone size: -
D gene: -
J gene: TRBJ2-2
V gene: TRBV4-2
CDR3 protein: CASRSQVGVTGELFF
CDR3 DNA: TGTGCCAGCAGGTCTCAGGTGGGAGTCACCGGGGAGCTGTTTTTT

clone size: once
D gene: -
J gene: TRBJ2-7
V gene: TRBV11-2
CDR3 protein: CASSLEGAQWGYEQYF
CDR3 DNA: TGTGCCAGCAGCTTAGAAGGGGCACAGTGGGGCTACGAGCAGTACTTC

clone size: -
D gene: -
J gene: TRBJ1-1
V gene: TRBV9
CDR3 protein: CASSVGSLNTEAFF
CDR3 DNA: TGTGCCAGCAGCGTCGGCAGCCTGAACACTGAAGCTTTCTTT

clone size: -
D gene: -
J gene: TRBJ2-1
V gene: TRBV5-1
CDR3 protein: CASSLGPDYNEQFF
CDR3 DNA: TGCGCCAGCAGCTTGGGCCCGGACTACAATGAGCAGTTCTTC

clone size: -
D gene: -
J gene: TRBJ1-6
V gene: TRBV5-1
CDR3 protein: CASSLGVGGNNSPLHF
CDR3 DNA: TGCGCCAGCAGCTTGGGAGTCGGGGGGAACAATTCACCCCTCCACTTT

clone size: -
D gene: -
J gene: TRBJ1-1
V gene: TRBV5-1
CDR3 protein: CASSSGTPNTEAFF
CDR3 DNA: TGCGCCAGCAGCTCCGGGACACCTAACACTGAAGCTTTCTTT

clone size: -
D gene: TRBD2
J gene: TRBJ2-1
V gene: TRBV6-1
CDR3 protein: CASSERASGAFYNEQFF
CDR3 DNA: TGTGCCAGCAGTGAACGGGCTAGCGGGGCGTTCTACAATGAGCAGTTCTTC

clone size: -
D gene: TRBD1
J gene: TRBJ2-7
V gene: TRBV5-5
CDR3 protein: CASSPTGTYEQYF
CDR3 DNA: TGTGCCAGCAGCCCGACAGGGACCTACGAGCAGTACTTC

clone size: -
D gene: -
J gene: TRBJ2-7
V gene: TRBV6-5
CDR3 protein: CASSPLRGASYEQYF
CDR3 DNA: TGTGCCAGCAGTCCTCTCCGAGGGGCTTCCTACGAGCAGTACTTC

clone size: -
D gene: TRBD1
J gene: TRBJ1-1
V gene: TRBV5-1
CDR3 protein: CASSLWTGDTEAFF
CDR3 DNA: TGCGCCAGCAGCCTCTGGACAGGGGACACTGAAGCTTTCTTT

clone size: -
D gene: TRBD2
J gene: TRBJ2-1
V gene: TRBV9
CDR3 protein: CASSVLSGSRDEQFF
CDR3 DNA: TGTGCCAGCAGCGTCCTGAGCGGGAGCAGGGATGAGCAGTTCTTC

clone size: few
D gene: TRBD1
J gene: TRBJ1-1
V gene: TRBV27
CDR3 protein: CASSPRGINTEAFF
CDR3 DNA: TGTGCCAGCAGTCCCAGGGGGATCAACACTGAAGCTTTCTTT

clone size: -
D gene: -
J gene: TRBJ1-6
V gene: TRBV19
CDR3 protein: CASSVSRQVYNSPLHF
CDR3 DNA: TGTGCCAGTAGTGTCTCACGACAGGTCTATAATTCACCCCTCCACTTT

clone size: -
D gene: -
J gene: TRBJ2-5
V gene: TRBV5-1
CDR3 protein: CASRLTGQPSETQYF
CDR3 DNA: TGCGCCAGTAGACTCACAGGGCAGCCCAGTGAGACCCAGTACTTC

clone size: -
D gene: TRBD2
J gene: TRBJ2-3
V gene: TRBV2
CDR3 protein: CASSVSGKRTDTQYF
CDR3 DNA: TGTGCCAGCAGTGTTAGCGGGAAACGCACAGATACGCAGTATTTT

clone size: -
D gene: -
J gene: TRBJ1-2
V gene: TRBV9
CDR3 protein: CASSVGQKLGGYTF
CDR3 DNA: TGTGCCAGCAGCGTCGGACAGAAACTAGGCGGCTACACCTTC

clone size: -
D gene: TRBD2
J gene: TRBJ2-1
V gene: TRBV6-5
CDR3 protein: CASRNMGGVNEQFF
CDR3 DNA: TGTGCCAGCAGAAACATGGGGGGGGTTAATGAGCAGTTCTTC

clone size: -
D gene: -
J gene: TRBJ2-3
V gene: TRBV11-2
CDR3 protein: CASTQERFLTDTQYF
CDR3 DNA: TGTGCCAGCACCCAAGAGCGCTTCCTCACAGATACGCAGTATTTT

clone size: -
D gene: TRBD1
J gene: TRBJ2-3
V gene: TRBV10-1
CDR3 protein: CASSQGTGDDTQYF
CDR3 DNA: TGCGCCAGCAGCCAAGGGACAGGGGACGATACGCAGTATTTT

clone size: -
D gene: -
J gene: TRBJ2-7
V gene: TRBV5-1
CDR3 protein: CASSLGGTWSYEQYF
CDR3 DNA: TGCGCCAGCAGCTTGGGAGGGACTTGGTCCTACGAGCAGTACTTC

clone size: -
D gene: -
J gene: TRBJ1-3
V gene: TRBV5-1
CDR3 protein: CASSLSFWPSTGNTIYF
CDR3 DNA: TGCGCCAGCAGCTTGTCTTTTTGGCCTTCGACGGGAAACACCATATATTTT

clone size: -
D gene: -
J gene: TRBJ2-1
V gene: TRBV11-3
CDR3 protein: CASSSYIDSRQFF
CDR3 DNA: TGTGCCAGCAGCTCCTACATCGACAGTCGGCAGTTCTTC

clone size: -
D gene: -
J gene: TRBJ2-1
V gene: TRBV7-9
CDR3 protein: CASSLAQPGYNEQFF
CDR3 DNA: TGTGCCAGCAGCTTAGCCCAGCCGGGATACAATGAGCAGTTCTTC

clone size: -
D gene: -
J gene: TRBJ1-2
V gene: TRBV19
CDR3 protein: CASSSRGSNYGYTF
CDR3 DNA: TGTGCCAGTAGTAGCAGGGGATCTAACTATGGCTACACCTTC

clone size: -
D gene: TRBD1
J gene: TRBJ1-1
V gene: TRBV30
CDR3 protein: CAWSGQGASNTEAFF
CDR3 DNA: TGTGCCTGGAGTGGACAGGGGGCTTCGAACACTGAAGCTTTCTTT

clone size: -
D gene: -
J gene: TRBJ2-1
V gene: TRBV5-4
CDR3 protein: CASSLGRISYNEQFF
CDR3 DNA: TGTGCCAGCAGCTTAGGTCGGATTTCCTACAATGAGCAGTTCTTC

clone size: -
D gene: -
J gene: TRBJ2-7
V gene: TRBV13
CDR3 protein: CASSFVGAYEQYF
CDR3 DNA: TGTGCCAGCAGCTTCGTCGGGGCCTACGAGCAGTACTTC

clone size: -
D gene: -
J gene: TRBJ2-7
V gene: TRBV4-1
CDR3 protein: CASSHQDFGEQYF
CDR3 DNA: TGCGCCAGCAGCCATCAGGACTTTGGAGAGCAGTACTTC

clone size: -
D gene: TRBD2
J gene: TRBJ2-5
V gene: TRBV7-9
CDR3 protein: CASSPGLAGVETQYF
CDR3 DNA: TGTGCCAGCAGCCCCGGACTAGCGGGAGTGGAGACCCAGTACTTC

clone size: -
D gene: TRBD1
J gene: TRBJ1-5
V gene: TRBV6-5
CDR3 protein: CASSLQGASNQPQHF
CDR3 DNA: TGTGCCAGCAGTCTCCAGGGGGCCAGCAATCAGCCCCAGCATTTT

clone size: once
D gene: -
J gene: TRBJ2-5
V gene: TRBV5-4
CDR3 protein: CASSLVKGIEGETQYF
CDR3 DNA: TGTGCCAGCAGCTTGGTGAAGGGGATAGAAGGAGAGACCCAGTACTTC

clone size: -
D gene: -
J gene: TRBJ1-4
V gene: TRBV4-1
CDR3 protein: CASSQGRATNEKLFF
CDR3 DNA: TGCGCCAGCAGCCAAGGCAGGGCAACTAATGAAAAACTGTTTTTT

clone size: -
D gene: -
J gene: TRBJ2-7
V gene: TRBV7-9
CDR3 protein: CASSLAFSEQYF
CDR3 DNA: TGTGCCAGCAGCTTAGCGTTCAGCGAGCAGTACTTC

clone size: -
D gene: -
J gene: TRBJ2-5
V gene: TRBV5-1
CDR3 protein: CASSLGGGETQYF
CDR3 DNA: TGCGCCAGCAGCTTGGGGGGAGGAGAGACCCAGTACTTC

clone size: -
D gene: TRBD2
J gene: TRBJ2-7
V gene: TRBV7-9
CDR3 protein: CASSSPSGVSYEQYF
CDR3 DNA: TGTGCCAGCAGCTCACCTAGCGGGGTTTCCTACGAGCAGTACTTC

clone size: -
D gene: -
J gene: TRBJ2-5
V gene: TRBV5-8
CDR3 protein: CASSFLTGETQYF
CDR3 DNA: TGTGCCAGCAGCTTTTTAACAGGAGAGACCCAGTACTTC

clone size: -
D gene: -
J gene: TRBJ2-3
V gene: TRBV6-5
CDR3 protein: CASSRRVTDTQYF
CDR3 DNA: TGTGCCAGCAGTCGGAGGGTCACAGATACGCAGTATTTT

clone size: -
D gene: -
J gene: TRBJ1-1
V gene: TRBV2
CDR3 protein: CASSSNRNSNTEAFF
CDR3 DNA: TGTGCCAGCAGTTCTAACAGGAATTCGAACACTGAAGCTTTCTTT

clone size: -
D gene: TRBD1
J gene: TRBJ1-4
V gene: TRBV6-5
CDR3 protein: CASSRRQGADEKLFF
CDR3 DNA: TGTGCCAGCAGTCGCCGACAGGGGGCGGATGAAAAACTGTTTTTT

clone size: few
D gene: -
J gene: TRBJ1-4
V gene: TRBV19
CDR3 protein: CASSQFRVRRGEKLFF
CDR3 DNA: TGTGCCAGTAGCCAATTCCGGGTAAGAAGAGGAGAAAAACTGTTTTTT

clone size: -
D gene: TRBD2
J gene: TRBJ2-3
V gene: TRBV10-3
CDR3 protein: CAIRSSGVPNTQYF
CDR3 DNA: TGTGCCATCAGGTCTAGCGGGGTGCCTAATACGCAGTATTTT

clone size: -
D gene: -
J gene: TRBJ2-2
V gene: TRBV18
CDR3 protein: CASSPPLLSGELFF
CDR3 DNA: TGTGCCAGCTCACCACCCCTTCTATCCGGGGAGCTGTTTTTT

clone size: once
D gene: TRBD1
J gene: TRBJ2-7
V gene: TRBV5-5
CDR3 protein: CASSWAGQAQYF
CDR3 DNA: TGTGCCAGCAGCTGGGCGGGACAGGCTCAGTACTTC

clone size: -
D gene: TRBD1
J gene: TRBJ1-2
V gene: TRBV7-9
CDR3 protein: CASSVGRTGGESYGYTF
CDR3 DNA: TGTGCCAGCAGCGTCGGACGGACAGGGGGCGAGAGCTATGGCTACACCTTC

clone size: -
D gene: -
J gene: TRBJ1-2
V gene: TRBV7-9
CDR3 protein: CATVTPSRGYTF
CDR3 DNA: TGTGCCACCGTTACCCCTTCTCGAGGCTACACCTTC

clone size: -
D gene: TRBD1
J gene: TRBJ2-3
V gene: TRBV29-1
CDR3 protein: CSAGQRTDTQYF
CDR3 DNA: TGCAGCGCGGGACAGCGCACAGATACGCAGTATTTT

clone size: -
D gene: -
J gene: TRBJ1-1
V gene: TRBV30
CDR3 protein: CAWSINGGEAFF
CDR3 DNA: TGTGCCTGGAGTATAAATGGTGGTGAAGCTTTCTTT

clone size: -
D gene: -
J gene: TRBJ1-3
V gene: TRBV19
CDR3 protein: CASTRGYSGNTIYF
CDR3 DNA: TGTGCCAGTACTCGGGGGTATAGTGGAAACACCATATATTTT

clone size: -
D gene: -
J gene: TRBJ2-2
V gene: TRBV5-6
CDR3 protein: CASSLFPRDTGELFF
CDR3 DNA: TGTGCCAGCAGCTTGTTCCCTAGGGACACCGGGGAGCTGTTTTTT